The 19 T cell receptor beta chains below were found in one sample sequenced in a study of long-term antiretroviral therapy in people with HIV. It was version v3.0 of the immunoSEQ assay that was run at survey level. Assay used: immunoSEQ multiplex PCR; TCRdb lists only in-frame clones, some missing. Of fewer than 35,000 clones listed, approximately 97% are singletons. Sample: unsorted PBMCs, taken 6.9 years after starting antiretroviral therapy. These receptors were taken from a man under 40 with HIV.

The chain employs TRBV27 and TRBJ2-3; D is perhaps TRBD2 (5 bases). Trimming removed 7 bases from V and 3 bases from J, with 11 bases in between. Per the germline V gene, CDR1 is MNHEY and CDR2 is SMNVEV (reference sequence). The length of the CDR3 is 13 residues. In DNA form, the CDR3 reads TGTGCCAGCAAACCAGCGGTAACAGATACGCAGTATTTT. Translation: CASKPAVTDTQYF.

The gene calls are TRBV28 and TRBJ1-2; D is unresolved. The ends were cut back, 3 bases at V and 5 bases at J, with 7 bases in the middle. CDR1 is MDHEN, CDR2 SYDVKM, per germline. The CDR3 contains 12 residues. CDR3 in amino acids: CASSFARYGYTF. The CDR3 bases are TGTGCCAGCAGTTTTGCCAGATATGGCTACACCTTC.

This sequence joins TRBV6-5 and TRBJ2-7; D call uncertain. The CDR3 length is 11 residues. Per germline, CDR1 MNHEY and CDR2 SVGAGI. The V end lost 6 bases, the J end lost 3 bases, and 6 bases lay between the germline ends. The CDR3, as DNA: TGTGCCAGCAGGAAGAACTACGAGCAGTACTTC. Amino acid sequence: CASRKNYEQYF.

With regard to this clone: The junction does not match germline at one end; this may be a read error. This chain's CDR3 is CASGGGRF. In DNA, the CDR3 is TGTGCCAGCGGGGGGGGGCGATTT. The gene calls are TRBV5-6 and TRBJ2-3; TRBD2 might be the D (7 bases). CDR1 and CDR2 (germline): SGHDT, YYEEEE. The CDR3 is 8 residues long.

The chain couples TRBV6-5 to TRBJ2-6; D is uncertain. The CDR3 is 14 residues long. Looked up from germline, CDR1 is MNHEY and CDR2 is SVGAGI. V was cut by 8 bases and J by 1 base, with 9 bases left in between. The chain's CDR3 is CASLEASGANVLTF. The CDR3 nucleotides read TGTGCCAGCCTAGAGGCTTCTGGGGCCAACGTCCTGACTTTC.

The CDR3 region has the DNA TGTGCCAGCAGCGGCAGCTCCTACGAGCAGTACTTC. Translated: CASSGSSYEQYF. The rearrangement joins TRBV11-2 to TRBJ2-7; D not resolved. Trimming cost V 5 bases and J 0 bases, with 5 bases left between them. This CDR3 is 12 amino acids long. Germline lookup yields CDR1 SGHAT and CDR2 FQNNGV.

The chain is built from TRBV7-9 and TRBJ1-5; D perhaps matches TRBD1 (5 bases). Trimming cost V 5 bases and J 3 bases, with 8 bases left between them. From germline, CDR1 is SEHNR and CDR2 FQNEAQ (reference sequence). The CDR3 runs 13 residues. This chain's CDR3 is CASSPGANQPQHF. The CDR3 nucleotides read TGTGCCAGCAGCCCCGGGGCCAATCAGCCCCAGCATTTT.

The chain carries TRBV19 and TRBJ1-3, with D hard to call. Trimming stripped 4 bases from V and 8 bases from J, with 12 bases between. The CDR3 consists of 13 residues. Germline assignment: CDR1 LNHDA and CDR2 SQIVND (reference sequence). The DNA for the CDR3 is TGTGCCAGTAGTAGGGGTTTCGGAGACACCATATATTTT. Its translation: CASSRGFGDTIYF. The full variable domain, in which reference TRBV19 and TRBJ1-3 provide the parts outside the CDR3, is DGGITQSPKYLFRKEGQNVTLSCEQNLNHDAMYWYRQDPGQGLRLIYYSQIVNDFQKGDIAEGYSVSREKKESFPLTVTSAQKNPTAFYLCASSRGFGDTIYFGEGSWLTVV.

CDR3 in amino acids: CSVPWENTDTQYF. DNA for the CDR3: TGCAGCGTCCCTTGGGAAAATACAGATACGCAGTATTTT. The chain links TRBV29-1 to TRBJ2-3; no definite D call. Germline loops: CDR1 SQVTM, CDR2 ANQGSEA. Trimming pared 6 bases from V and 3 bases from J, leaving 13 bases between. This CDR3 comprises 13 residues.

V and J are TRBV5-1 and TRBJ2-7, with D unclear. V dropped 2 bases and J dropped 7 bases, with 13 bases sitting between them. CDR1 SGHRS and CDR2 YFSETQ come from the germline V gene. The CDR3 runs to 13 residues. The CDR3: CASSFAPGEEQYF. CDR3 nucleotides: TGCGCCAGCAGCTTTGCCCCCGGTGAGGAGCAGTACTTC. The full variable domain, its missing parts supplied by reference TRBV5-1 and TRBJ2-7, is KAGVTQTPRYLIKTRGQQVTLSCSPISGHRSVSWYQQTPGQGLQFLFEYFSETQRNKGNFPGRFSGRQFSNSRSEMNVSTLELGDSALYLCASSFAPGEEQYFGPGTRLTVT.

The chain recombines TRBV13 with TRBJ1-3; D is ambiguous. Trimming shortened V by 5 bases and J by 4 bases, and 15 bases separated the two germline ends. Germline values: CDR1 PRHDT, CDR2 FYEKMQ (reference sequence). The CDR3 is made up of 15 amino acids. The CDR3 is CASSTRPRAGNTIYF. In nucleotides, the CDR3 is TGTGCCAGCAGCACTCGCCCCCGGGCCGGAAACACCATATATTTT.

The CDR3 region is CASFPGGLASNEQFF. The DNA of the CDR3 is TGTGCCAGCTTCCCGGGGGGACTAGCAAGCAATGAGCAGTTCTTC. The V call is TRBV7-9, the J call TRBJ2-1, with TRBD2 matching over 9 bases. This CDR3 spans 15 amino acids. Germline V gives CDR1 SEHNR, CDR2 FQNEAQ (reference sequence). The V gene end was trimmed by 8 bases and the J gene end by 6 bases; junction bases not matched to a gene: 11.

The V and J genes are TRBV9 and TRBJ2-7; 13 bases line up with TRBD2. The CDR3 has 16 residues. V lost 0 bases and J lost 2; bases outside the gene matches: 2. From germline, CDR1 is SGDLS and CDR2 YYNGEE. CDR3 DNA: TGTGCCAGCAGCGTAGGACTAGCGGGGGGTACCTACGAGCAGTACTTC. Its translation: CASSVGLAGGTYEQYF. The whole variable domain, filled in from reference TRBV9 and TRBJ2-7, reads DSGVTQTPKHLITATGQRVTLRCSPRSGDLSVYWYQQSLDQGLQFLIQYYNGEERAKGNILERFSAQQFPDLHSELNLSSLELGDSALYFCASSVGLAGGTYEQYFGPGTRLTVT.

This clone was detected only once. The V gene is TRBV6-8, the J gene TRBJ1-1; 11 bases map to TRBD1. Germline V gives CDR1 MNHGY, CDR2 SAAAGT. With V trimmed by 4 bases and J by 0 bases, 16 bases remained unmatched. The CDR3 has 20 amino acids. CDR3 nucleotides: TGTGCCAGCAGTTGGACAGGGGGCGCCTTTACGATGTTCCTGAACACTGAAGCTTTCTTT. It yields the protein CASSWTGGAFTMFLNTEAFF.

The chain employs TRBV10-1 and TRBJ2-1, with TRBD2 matching 11 bases. This CDR3 is 19 amino acids long. V trimming: 5 bases; J trimming: 4 bases; junction bases outside the gene matches: 16. Germline V gene data show CDR1 as WNHNN and CDR2 as SYGVQD (reference sequence). The CDR3 spells CASSKKPGLAATVYNEQFF. The CDR3 bases are TGCGCCAGCAGTAAAAAACCGGGACTAGCGGCAACGGTATACAATGAGCAGTTCTTC.

This clone was seen only once. The chain links TRBV9 to TRBJ1-5; the D is unclear. Trimming took off 0 bases at V and 0 bases at J, with 7 bases between the two ends. The CDR3 spans 15 residues. In germline, CDR1 is SGDLS, CDR2 YYNGEE. For the CDR3, the DNA is TGTGCCAGCAGCGTAGGGCCAGATAGCAATCAGCCCCAGCATTTT. Translation gives CASSVGPDSNQPQHF. Full variable domain (rest looked up from reference TRBV9 and TRBJ1-5): DSGVTQTPKHLITATGQRVTLRCSPRSGDLSVYWYQQSLDQGLQFLIQYYNGEERAKGNILERFSAQQFPDLHSELNLSSLELGDSALYFCASSVGPDSNQPQHFGDGTRLSIL.

V is TRBV4-1 and J is TRBJ1-6; TRBD1 is a possible D gene (6 bases). This CDR3 comprises 16 residues. The ends were cut back, 0 bases at V and 4 bases at J, with 10 bases in the middle. CDR1 is MGHRA, CDR2 YSYEKL, per germline. DNA for the CDR3: TGCGCCAGCAGCCAAGAAGGACAGCCTTATAATTCACCCCTCCACTTT. This codes for CASSQEGQPYNSPLHF.

The chain uses TRBV19 and TRBJ2-7; either TRBD1 or TRBD2 may fit D (5 bases each). CDR1 and CDR2 (germline): LNHDA, SQIVND (reference sequence). The length of the CDR3 is 11 residues. V was pared by 9 bases and J by 3 bases, with 9 bases between. As DNA, the CDR3 is TGTGCCAGCGGGACGGACTACGAGCAGTACTTC. This encodes CASGTDYEQYF.

The chain joins TRBV15 to TRBJ2-2; D is unresolved. The CDR3 loop spans 15 amino acids. Trimming cost V 0 bases and J 4 bases, with 9 bases left between them. In germline, CDR1 is LNHNV, CDR2 YYDKDF (reference sequence). CDR3 amino acids: CATSREMRITGELFF. The CDR3 region has the DNA TGTGCCACCAGCAGAGAGATGAGGATCACCGGGGAGCTGTTTTTT. Full variable domain (outside the CDR3, taken from reference TRBV15 and TRBJ2-2): DAMVIQNPRYQVTQFGKPVTLSCSQTLNHNVMYWYQQKSSQAPKLLFHYYDKDFNNEADTPDNFQSRRPNTSFCFLDIRSPGLGDTAMYLCATSREMRITGELFFGEGSRLTVL.